This entry concerns a single TCR beta chain. What it recognizes is unknown. Germline values: CDR1 DFQATT, CDR2 SNEGSKA (reference sequence). The CDR3 length is 14 residues. V lost 0 bases and J lost 8, with 16 bases in between. This specimen belongs to a study of T-cell reconstitution after alpha-beta-depleted transplantation in children. General observations from the study: When one year had passed after transplant, most T-cell counts and diversity came from newly produced T cells. Reports say that about two months after transplant, the alpha-beta T cells came out of several hundred graft clones that had expanded. Some patients showed high day-60 TCRbeta diversity, which derived from surviving recipient T cells and thymic progenitors.

Molecular barcoding with unique molecular identifiers was used for the TCRbeta library. TCRdb used MiXCR to reprocess the PCR reads, holding one entry per CDR3 protein. The sample yields about 980,000 distinct CDR3 sequences, around 30% seen once. The sequencing used PBMCs, mostly from graft donor cells, collected 360 days after TCRalphabeta/CD19-depleted stem cell transplant. The genes are TRBV20-1 and TRBJ1-2, with D perhaps TRBD1 (5 bases). The receptor was derived from a boy under two years old who had a stem cell transplant for SCID, so the T cells may come from the graft donor. The CDR3 DNA follows: TGCAGTGCTAGAGATTGGGACCGTCTAATGGGCTACACCTTC. This encodes CSARDWDRLMGYTF.